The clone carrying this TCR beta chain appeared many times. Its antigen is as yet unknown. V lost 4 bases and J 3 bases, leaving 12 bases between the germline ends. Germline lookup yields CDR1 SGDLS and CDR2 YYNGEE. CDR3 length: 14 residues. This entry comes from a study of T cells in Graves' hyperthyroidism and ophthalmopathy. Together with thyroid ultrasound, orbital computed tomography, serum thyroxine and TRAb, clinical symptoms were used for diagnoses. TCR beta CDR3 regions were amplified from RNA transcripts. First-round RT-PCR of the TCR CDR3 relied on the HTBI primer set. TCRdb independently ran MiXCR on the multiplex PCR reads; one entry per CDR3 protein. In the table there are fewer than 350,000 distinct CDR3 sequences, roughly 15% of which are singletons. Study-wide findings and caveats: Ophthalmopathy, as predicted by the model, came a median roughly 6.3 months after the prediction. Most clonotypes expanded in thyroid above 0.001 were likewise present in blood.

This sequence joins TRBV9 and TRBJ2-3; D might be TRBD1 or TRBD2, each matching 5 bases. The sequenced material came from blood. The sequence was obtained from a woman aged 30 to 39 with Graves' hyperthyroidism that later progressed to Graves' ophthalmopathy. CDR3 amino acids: CASSFNEGTDTQYF. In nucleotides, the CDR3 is TGTGCCAGCAGCTTTAATGAGGGGACAGATACGCAGTATTTT. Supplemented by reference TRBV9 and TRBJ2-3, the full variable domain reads DSGVTQTPKHLITATGQRVTLRCSPRSGDLSVYWYQQSLDQGLQFLIQYYNGEERAKGNILERFSAQQFPDLHSELNLSSLELGDSALYFCASSFNEGTDTQYFGPGTRLTVL.